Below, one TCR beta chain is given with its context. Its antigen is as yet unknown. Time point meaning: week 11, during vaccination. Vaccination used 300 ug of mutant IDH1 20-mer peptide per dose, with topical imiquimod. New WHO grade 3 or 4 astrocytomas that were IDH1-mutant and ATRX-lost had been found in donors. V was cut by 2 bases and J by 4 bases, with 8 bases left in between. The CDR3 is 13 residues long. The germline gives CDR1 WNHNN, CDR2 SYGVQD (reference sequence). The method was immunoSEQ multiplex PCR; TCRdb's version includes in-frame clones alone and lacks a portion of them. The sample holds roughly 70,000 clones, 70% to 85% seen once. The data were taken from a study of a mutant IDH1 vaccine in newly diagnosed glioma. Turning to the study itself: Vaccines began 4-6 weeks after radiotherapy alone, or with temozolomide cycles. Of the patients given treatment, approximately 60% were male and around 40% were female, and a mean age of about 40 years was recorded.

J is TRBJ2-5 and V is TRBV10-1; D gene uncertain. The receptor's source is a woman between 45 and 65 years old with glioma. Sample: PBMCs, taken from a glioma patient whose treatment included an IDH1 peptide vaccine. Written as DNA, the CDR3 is TGCGCCAGCAGTGAGACGGACGGAGAGACCCAGTACTTC. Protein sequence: CASSETDGETQYF.